This T cell receptor beta chain was profiled in a study of cytomegalovirus exposure and HLA in healthy donors. Background on the study: Approximately 77 million unique TCRs from HLA-typed donors were held in an early release of data. Study-level points and caveats: Most TCR sequences were rare, but some public TCRs occurred in many donors. Cytomegalovirus association was assigned to about 150 TCR beta chains.

Concerning this clone: The target antigen is unknown. One end of the junction does not line up with germline, which may come from a read error.

The V gene's germline CDR1 is LGHNA and CDR2 YNFKEQ. The CDR3 has 16 amino acids. Amplification used 60 Vbeta primers and 13 Jbeta primers. The method was immunoSEQ multiplex PCR; TCRdb's version includes in-frame clones alone and lacks a portion of them. Recorded for this sample: 150,000 to 200,000 clones. This sequence originates from a woman in her late teens or twenties in good health and CMV-seropositive. J is TRBJ2-1 and V is TRBV4-2; 8 bases match TRBD2. Sequenced sample: PBMCs. CDR3 nucleotide sequence: TGTGCCAGCAGACAAGAAACTAGCGGTCGCTACAATGAGCAGTTCTTC. It specifies CASRQETSGRYNEQFF.